The 26 T cell receptor beta chains presented below share a single source sample, sequenced in a study of T cell responses to AZD1222 COVID-19 vaccine. The assay was immunoSEQ multiplex PCR, and TCRdb's table has in-frame clones only and misses some. The table shows approximately 210,000 clones, with around 94% occurring only once. Material: peripheral blood, obtained 28 days after the second dose of the MenACWY control vaccine. These receptor sequences come from an adult who received the MenACWY meningococcal vaccine as a control.

The genes are TRBV5-5 and TRBJ1-2; 10 bases agree with TRBD1. J gave up 7 bases and V 2 bases, and 11 bases lay outside the gene matches. CDR1 and CDR2 from the germline V gene are SGHKS and YYEKEE (reference sequence). The CDR3 has 16 residues. The chain's CDR3 is CASSLYGTGVMAGYTF. CDR3 bases: TGTGCCAGCAGCTTATACGGGACAGGGGTAATGGCTGGCTACACCTTC.

The chain is built from TRBV9 and TRBJ1-6, with TRBD1 identical over 7 bases. The trim removed 0 bases at V and 5 bases at J, leaving 2 bases unmatched. The V gene's germline CDR1 is SGDLS and CDR2 YYNGEE. The CDR3 runs to 15 residues. Here the CDR3 DNA reads TGTGCCAGCAGCGTAGCAGGGGGGAATAATTCACCCCTCCACTTT. Protein sequence: CASSVAGGNNSPLHF.

This chain links TRBV30 with TRBJ2-7, with 7 bases fitting TRBD1. The CDR3 is 14 amino acids. Germline V gene sequence: CDR1 GTSNPN, CDR2 SVGIG (reference sequence). Trimming at V came to 2 bases and at J to 3 bases, leaving 7 bases not matched to a gene. CDR3 in amino acids: CAWSSGQKFYEQYF. DNA for the CDR3: TGTGCCTGGAGTTCGGGACAGAAGTTCTACGAGCAGTACTTC.

This chain uses TRBV5-1 with TRBJ1-5, with 7 nucleotides matching TRBD1. This CDR3 has 14 amino acids. Germline lookup yields CDR1 SGHRS and CDR2 YFSETQ. The trim removed 4 bases at V and 6 bases at J, leaving 7 bases unmatched. In DNA form, the CDR3 reads TGCGCCAGCAGCCTGACAGGGCAGGGTCAGCCCCAGCATTTT. It encodes CASSLTGQGQPQHF.

The genes are TRBV27 and TRBJ1-1; no reliable D call. CDR3 size: 15 residues. Trimming took off 6 bases at V and 0 bases at J, with 14 bases between the two ends. Germline V gene data show CDR1 as MNHEY and CDR2 as SMNVEV (reference sequence). The CDR3 DNA is TGTGCCAGCAGGTCCCACAGCCTGATGAACACTGAAGCTTTCTTT. This codes for CASRSHSLMNTEAFF.

The chain is built from TRBV29-1 and TRBJ2-2; possible D gene TRBD1, 5 bases. The CDR3 loop spans 12 amino acids. Trimming removed 7 bases from V and 3 bases from J, with 9 bases in between. The V gene's germline CDR1 is SQVTM and CDR2 ANQGSEA. CDR3 coding DNA: TGCAGCGCCGACAGAGACACCGGGGAGCTGTTTTTT. Protein: CSADRDTGELFF.

The chain employs TRBV3-1 (or the pseudogene TRBV3-2) and TRBJ2-3, with unresolved D. The CDR3 consists of 14 residues. CDR1 and CDR2 (germline): LGHDT, YNNKEL (reference sequence). The V end lost 3 bases, the J end lost 5 bases, and 12 bases lay between the germline ends. The CDR3 is CASSQTSSQDTQYF. The CDR3 coding sequence is TGTGCCAGCAGCCAGACCTCCTCCCAAGATACGCAGTATTTT.

The chain uses TRBV6-5 and TRBJ1-1; 7 nucleotides match TRBD1. CDR3 length equals 15 residues. After removal of 0 bases from V and 4 bases from J, the junction contained 5 bases not matched to a gene. Germline CDR1 is MNHEY and CDR2 is SVGAGI. The CDR3 nucleotides are TGTGCCAGCAGTTACTCGGCAGGGGGGGCCACTGAAGCTTTCTTT. It yields the protein CASSYSAGGATEAFF.

V is TRBV6-5 and J is TRBJ1-5; tentative D call: TRBD1 (6 bases). V gave up 5 bases and J gave up 0 bases, with 11 bases separating them. The CDR3 sequence is 15 residues long. From germline, CDR1 is MNHEY and CDR2 SVGAGI. The DNA for the CDR3 is TGTGCCAGCAGTAACAGGGAGGGTAGCAATCAGCCCCAGCATTTT. This codes for CASSNREGSNQPQHF.

CDR3 amino acids: CASSSGTGEVPNYGYTF. As DNA, the CDR3 is TGTGCCAGCAGTTCGGGGACAGGGGAGGTACCTAACTATGGCTACACCTTC. The rearrangement uses TRBV7-9 and TRBJ1-2, with 10 bases fitting TRBD1. The CDR3 consists of 17 residues. V trimming: 6 bases; J trimming: 0 bases; junction bases outside the gene matches: 10. Germline V gene lookup returns CDR1 SEHNR and CDR2 FQNEAQ (reference sequence). The complete variable domain, with remaining parts taken from reference TRBV7-9 and TRBJ1-2, reads DTGVSQNPRHKITKRGQNVTFRCDPISEHNRLYWYRQTLGQGPEFLTYFQNEAQLEKSRLLSDRFSAERPKGSFSTLEIQRTEQGDSAMYLCASSSGTGEVPNYGYTFGSGTRLTVV.

The chain links TRBV2 to TRBJ1-1, with D perhaps matching TRBD1 (5 bases). V was cut by 7 bases and J by 3 bases, with 15 bases left in between. The CDR3 extends over 14 amino acids. Germline V CDR1 and CDR2: SNHLY, FYNNEI. CDR3 in amino acids: CASNPRDRDTEAFF. The CDR3 DNA follows: TGTGCCAGCAACCCCAGGGATCGAGACACTGAAGCTTTCTTT.

This CDR3 reads CASSLVAGPNEKLFF. The DNA of the CDR3 is TGTGCCAGCAGTTTAGTCGCAGGGCCTAATGAAAAACTGTTTTTT. V is TRBV28 and J is TRBJ1-4; a weak D match, TRBD1 (5 bases). Trimming took off 2 bases at V and 3 bases at J, with 10 bases between the two ends. This CDR3 has 15 amino acids. Germline V CDR1 and CDR2: MDHEN, SYDVKM. Looking up the rest from reference TRBV28 and TRBJ1-4 gives the full variable domain: DVKVTQSSRYLVKRTGEKVFLECVQDMDHENMFWYRQDPGLGLRLIYFSYDVKMKEKGDIPEGYSVSREKKERFSLILESASTNQTSMYLCASSLVAGPNEKLFFGSGTQLSVL.

V is TRBV9 and J is TRBJ1-3; 7 bases are shared with TRBD1. The germline CDR1 and CDR2 sequences are SGDLS and YYNGEE. Losses at the gene ends were 5 bases for V and 2 bases for J; bases not matched to a gene: 7. The CDR3 has 15 residues. In nucleotides, the CDR3 is TGTGCCAGCAGTCATAGAGGGGGCGCTGGAAACACCATATATTTT. As protein: CASSHRGGAGNTIYF.

This chain joins TRBV5-4 and TRBJ2-1; perhaps TRBD2 as D (6 bases). The V end was cut by 7 bases, the J end by 9 bases, with 14 bases between. The CDR3 is 12 residues long. CDR1 and CDR2 (germline): SGHNT, YYREEE (reference sequence). CDR3 loop: CASGGRPGEQFF. CDR3 nucleotide sequence: TGTGCCAGCGGGGGGAGGCCGGGTGAGCAGTTCTTC. Complete variable domain (other parts from reference TRBV5-4 and TRBJ2-1): ETGVTQSPTHLIKTRGQQVTLRCSSQSGHNTVSWYQQALGQGPQFIFQYYREEENGRGNFPPRFSGLQFPNYSSELNVNALELDDSALYLCASGGRPGEQFFGPGTRLTVL.

This chain connects TRBV6-5 to TRBJ1-5; perhaps TRBD1 as D (5 bases). There are 14 residues in the CDR3. V was cut by 2 bases and J by 7 bases, with 12 bases left in between. Germline V CDR1 and CDR2: MNHEY, SVGAGI. Written as DNA, the CDR3 is TGTGCCAGCAGTTACGGGGGATCGGGGCAGCCCCAGCATTTT. This sequence encodes CASSYGGSGQPQHF.

This clone was counted once. The V and J genes are TRBV28 and TRBJ1-3; D remains ambiguous. Germline lookup yields CDR1 MDHEN and CDR2 SYDVKM. The CDR3 has 16 amino acids. V lost 5 bases and J 0 bases, leaving 14 bases between the germline ends. In nucleotides, the CDR3 is TGTGCCAGCAGTCCGGCCGCGGGGATCTCTGGAAACACCATATATTTT. The encoded protein is CASSPAAGISGNTIYF.

The chain employs TRBV19 and TRBJ1-2, with 11 bases matching TRBD1. Germline V lookup: CDR1 LNHDA, CDR2 SQIVND (reference sequence). The V segment lost 9 bases and the J segment 2 bases; nucleotides outside the gene matches: 8. The CDR3 consists of 15 residues. The CDR3 reads CASSAGTGGNYGYTF. DNA for the CDR3: TGTGCCAGCAGCGCGGGGACAGGGGGGAACTATGGCTACACCTTC. Supplemented by reference TRBV19 and TRBJ1-2, the full variable domain reads DGGITQSPKYLFRKEGQNVTLSCEQNLNHDAMYWYRQDPGQGLRLIYYSQIVNDFQKGDIAEGYSVSREKKESFPLTVTSAQKNPTAFYLCASSAGTGGNYGYTFGSGTRLTVV.

The CDR3 sequence is CASKAGANVLTF. The CDR3 DNA is TGTGCCAGCAAAGCTGGGGCCAACGTCCTGACTTTC. The chain has TRBV6-5 and TRBJ2-6; D uncertain. Per the germline V gene, CDR1 is MNHEY and CDR2 is SVGAGI. Deletions cut 7 bases from V and 2 bases from J, with 3 bases between. The CDR3 contains 12 residues.

The rearrangement links TRBV27 to TRBJ2-7; D remains ambiguous. V was trimmed by 3 bases and J by 2 bases, leaving 8 bases between them. Germline CDR1 and CDR2: MNHEY and SMNVEV (reference sequence). This CDR3 is 13 amino acids long. CDR3 amino acids: CASSFSAAYEQYF. The CDR3 DNA is TGTGCCAGCAGTTTTTCAGCCGCCTACGAGCAGTACTTC.

Worth noting for this clone: Within the sample, other DNA sequences also encode this same CDR3. V usage is TRBV14 and J usage is TRBJ1-1; no clear D gene. V was clipped by 1 base and J by 1 base, with 4 bases between them. This CDR3 contains 13 residues. The germline V gene has CDR1 SGHDN and CDR2 FVKESK. Written as DNA, the CDR3 is TGTGCCAGCAGCCAAGGTGGGAACACTGAAGCTTTCTTT. This codes for CASSQGGNTEAFF. The whole variable domain, remainder taken from reference TRBV14 and TRBJ1-1, is EAGVTQFPSHSVIEKGQTVTLRCDPISGHDNLYWYRRVMGKEIKFLLHFVKESKQDESGMPNNRFLAERTGGTYSTLKVQPAELEDSGVYFCASSQGGNTEAFFGQGTRLTVV.

The chain recombines TRBV4-1 with TRBJ2-2; the match to TRBD1 covers 8 bases. Trimming removed 3 bases from V and 5 bases from J; junction bases left unmatched: 5. CDR3 length equals 15 residues. Germline CDR1 is MGHRA and CDR2 is YSYEKL. The CDR3 loop is CASSHQRTGTGELFF. CDR3 sequence (DNA): TGCGCCAGCAGCCACCAAAGGACAGGGACCGGGGAGCTGTTTTTT.

The chain is built from TRBV4-1 and TRBJ1-1; D uncertain. Looked up from germline, CDR1 is MGHRA and CDR2 is YSYEKL. V lost 6 bases and J lost 0, with 11 bases in between. CDR3 length: 14 residues. The chain's CDR3 is CASRGPLMNTEAFF. CDR3 DNA sequence: TGCGCCAGCAGGGGCCCCCTAATGAACACTGAAGCTTTCTTT.

The chain is built from TRBV5-1 and TRBJ2-7, with TRBD2 matching over 8 bases. Unmatched junction bases numbered 8, after V lost 4 bases and J lost 2 bases. This CDR3 region has 15 residues. Germline V gene data show CDR1 as SGHRS and CDR2 as YFSETQ. Here the CDR3 reads CASSGERRGAYEQYF. The CDR3 region has the DNA TGCGCCAGCAGCGGGGAGCGGCGGGGGGCCTACGAGCAGTACTTC.

CDR3 bases: TGTGCCAGCCGGGCCATTAATTCACCCCTCCACTTT. Its protein is CASRAINSPLHF. This chain joins TRBV28 and TRBJ1-6, with no clear D. The length of the CDR3 is 12 residues. Germline V gene sequence: CDR1 MDHEN, CDR2 SYDVKM. With 8 bases removed from V and 6 bases from J, the gap between germline ends came to 8 bases.

The chain has TRBV18 and TRBJ2-5; 13 bases are a match to TRBD2. V was clipped by 2 bases and J by 4 bases; unmatched bases: 4. CDR1 is KGHSH, CDR2 LQKENI, per germline. The length of the CDR3 is 16 residues. The CDR3 DNA sequence: TGTGCCAGCTCACCAGGACTAGCGGGAGTTTTAGAGACCCAGTACTTC. Its protein product is CASSPGLAGVLETQYF. The complete variable domain, with remaining parts taken from reference TRBV18 and TRBJ2-5, reads NAGVMQNPRHLVRRRGQEARLRCSPMKGHSHVYWYRQLPEEGLKFMVYLQKENIIDESGMPKERFSAEFPKEGPSILRIQQVVRGDSAAYFCASSPGLAGVLETQYFGPGTRLLVL.

This chain uses TRBV13 with TRBJ1-6; D gene ambiguous. The CDR3 loop spans 12 amino acids. Germline loops: CDR1 PRHDT, CDR2 FYEKMQ (reference sequence). V lost 1 base, J lost 10 bases, and 5 bases lay in between. In nucleotides, the CDR3 is TGTGCCAGCAGCTTAGCCCTGTCACCCCTCCACTTT. Translated: CASSLALSPLHF.